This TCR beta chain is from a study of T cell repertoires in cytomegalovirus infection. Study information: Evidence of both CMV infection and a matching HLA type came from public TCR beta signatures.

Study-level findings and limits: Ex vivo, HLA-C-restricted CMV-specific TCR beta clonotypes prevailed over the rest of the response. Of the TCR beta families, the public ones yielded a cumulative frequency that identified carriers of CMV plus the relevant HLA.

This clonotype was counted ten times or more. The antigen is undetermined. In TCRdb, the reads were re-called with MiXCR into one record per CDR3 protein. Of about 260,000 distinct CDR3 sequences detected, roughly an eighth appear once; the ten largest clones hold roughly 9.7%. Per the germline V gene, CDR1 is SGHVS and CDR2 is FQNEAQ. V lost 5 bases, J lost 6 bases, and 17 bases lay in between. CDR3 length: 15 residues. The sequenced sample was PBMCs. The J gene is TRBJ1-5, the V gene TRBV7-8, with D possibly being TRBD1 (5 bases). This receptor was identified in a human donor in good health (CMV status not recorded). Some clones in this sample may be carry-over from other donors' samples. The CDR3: CASSPGGGVIQPQHF. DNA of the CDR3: TGTGCCAGCAGCCCTGGCGGGGGGGTTATTCAGCCCCAGCATTTT.